This T cell receptor (beta chain) was captured in a study of T-cell reconstitution after alpha-beta-depleted transplantation in children. Study-wide results and limits: Recipient T cells and thymic progenitors that survived were the source of the high TCRbeta diversity seen at day 60 in some patients.

As to this clonotype: Its antigen is unknown.

There are 11 residues in the CDR3. Germline V lookup: CDR1 SQVTM, CDR2 ANQGSEA. V was cut by 2 bases and J by 4 bases, with 6 bases left in between. The TCRbeta library incorporated unique molecular identifiers. TCRdb called the PCR reads again in MiXCR, with one record for every CDR3 protein. The table includes around 580,000 distinct CDR3 sequences, more than 20% detected once. Sequencing used PBMCs, obtained before TCRalphabeta/CD19-depleted stem cell transplant. V and J are TRBV29-1 and TRBJ2-7; D remains unclear. This TCR was recovered from a boy in the first two years of life with Wiskott-Aldrich syndrome, due to receive a stem cell transplant. CDR3 sequence reads: CSVEQYYEQYF. The DNA for the CDR3 is TGCAGCGTTGAACAGTATTACGAGCAGTACTTC.